This TCR beta chain appears in the sequencing data of a study of T cell changes during pregnancy in multiple sclerosis. Assay used: immunoSEQ multiplex PCR; TCRdb lists only in-frame clones, some missing. Among fewer than 35,000 clones listed, more than 90% were seen once. V shed 0 bases and J shed 4 bases, with 12 bases lying between them. The CDR3 extends over 14 amino acids. The germline V gene has CDR1 GTSNPN and CDR2 SVGIG (reference sequence). The chain recombines TRBV30 with TRBJ2-5, with D perhaps matching TRBD2 (6 bases). The receptor was isolated from a female donor in good health, enrolled as a control in a pregnancy study. Sequencing used CD4+ T cells from peripheral blood mononuclear cells, obtained in the second trimester of pregnancy. As DNA, the CDR3 is TGTGCCTGGAGTGTGGGGGGAAGCGGAGAGACCCAGTACTTC. Its translation is CAWSVGGSGETQYF. Together with reference TRBV30 and TRBJ2-5, the CDR3 gives the full variable domain: SQTIHQWPATLVQPVGSPLSLECTVEGTSNPNLYWYRQAAGRGLQLLFYSVGIGQISSEVPQNLSASRPQDRQFILSSKKLLLSDSGFYLCAWSVGGSGETQYFGPGTRLLVL.